This TCR beta chain is drawn from a study of cytomegalovirus exposure and HLA in healthy donors. Turning to this clone: Its antigen is unidentified.

Findings and limits, study-wide: Most of the TCR beta V segments (in an earlier analysis) were productive either about 87% or about 30% of the time.

PCR was performed using 60 Vbeta and 13 Jbeta primers. Sequenced by immunoSEQ multiplex PCR; TCRdb stores in-frame clones only, minus some. The sample gives 200,000 to 250,000 clones, around 83% of which show up once; 0.2% to 0.25% is in the top ten. Trimming stripped 7 bases from V and 7 bases from J, with 12 bases between. CDR1 and CDR2 (germline): SGHRS, YFSETQ. The CDR3 covers 11 residues. V gene TRBV5-1 combines with J gene TRBJ2-7; D perhaps matches TRBD2 (5 bases). Sequencing was performed on PBMCs. This receptor was obtained from a girl aged 2-10 years in good health and CMV-seronegative. CDR3 coding DNA: TGCGCCAGCCGCCTCGGGGAAGAGCAGTACTTC. This encodes CASRLGEEQYF.